Below, one T cell receptor (beta chain) is given with its context. Its binding antigen is unknown. Base quality data are lacking; no much larger clone is found one base away. Library prep was done by the immunoSEQ multiplex PCR assay. For the multiplex PCR, a mixture combining 60 forward primers for TCR Vbeta segments and 13 reverse primers for TCR Jbeta segments was used. The CDR3 region of rearranged TCR beta genes was amplified from genomic DNA by a multiplex PCR assay. Amplified TCR beta libraries were sequenced as 87-base-pair reads on the Illumina HiSeq System. The authors processed their data as follows. A later analysis tallied around 80 million unique TCR beta chains across the 550 to 850 repertoires, and roughly 11 million of those chains were shared by two or more donors. Raw reads were error-corrected and collapsed into unique sequences with a nearest-neighbor algorithm that merged closely related sequences to remove PCR and sequencing errors. V, D and J gene segments were assigned by aligning CDR3 sequences to IMGT reference sequences. For a sequence to be retained, at least a six-nucleotide match to both a V gene segment and a J gene segment was required. Rearrangements were classified as productive when the CDR3 lacked stop codons and remained in frame with V and J, and all other rearrangements were classified as non-productive. CDR3 was defined by IMGT convention, running from the second conserved V-encoded cysteine to the conserved J-encoded phenylalanine. In an earlier analysis of around 540 of the donors, sequences lacking an unambiguous match to a single V gene segment were excluded. In an earlier analysis of several hundred of the donors, V segments were called functional above 56.7% productive rearrangements and were called segregating when the between-donor standard deviation exceeded 5%. A statistical classification framework was built for diagnosing cytomegalovirus status from the catalog of TCR beta chain sequences. In a later analysis, TCR nucleotide sequences were compared against IMGT/GENE-DB human TR gene sequences so that V and J genes could be assigned. The TCRdist pipeline was used in a later analysis to assign CDR3 sequences and most-parsimonious VDJ recombination scenarios. A later analysis defined each TCR beta chain by its CDR3 amino acid sequence plus V-gene family, and excluded reads lacking a unique V-gene family. A later analysis removed 450 to 600 highly shared, low-generation-probability nucleotide sequences to deal with suspected cross-contamination and a sequencing artifact. A later analysis calculated a clonal expansion index for each public chain from normalized within-repertoire ranks of inferred template counts. Generation probabilities in a later analysis came from a VDJ recombination model fitted to out-of-frame rearrangements, and those results were checked against IGoR. Hypergeometric tests were used in a later analysis to score TCR-TCR, TCR-HLA and TCR-CMV co-occurrence, with a repertoire-size bias correction applied to the TCR pairs. To estimate false discovery rates, a later analysis permuted the HLA or CMV assignments 20 times. In a later analysis, co-occurring TCRs were grouped with DBSCAN, and TCRdist sequence similarity was added when clustering was performed within HLA-allele-positive subsets. Co-occurrence clustering excluded repertoires with fewer than 30,000 or more than 120,000 public chains, plus five with anomalous nucleotide sharing. TCRdb holds this immuneACCESS table with in-frame rearrangements only. Some clones are missing; in checked studies, unresolved V genes explain under half, and the rest has no known cause. V, J and clone size reflect that table, while D and trimming were determined from the DNA. The sample table shows 150,000 to 200,000 clones, and around 80% are seen once. Under 4.5% of the sample rests with the top ten.

The germline V gene (reference sequence) specifies MNHNY as CDR1 and SVGAGI as CDR2. The germline V end is reduced by 6 bases and the J end by 5 bases; junction bases left unmatched: 6. The CDR3 holds 13 amino acids from the cysteine to the phenylalanine. Only the CDR3 portion is preserved as DNA: 39 bases, with reading frame beginning at the first base. The cohort comprised some 730 healthy bone marrow donors. At the time of sampling, all cohort members were nominally healthy, though unrecorded immune exposures were likely present. The donor was CMV seropositive and belonged to the group of 250 to 300 seropositive cohort members. A peripheral blood sample was collected from each donor, and TCR beta sequencing was performed on peripheral blood mononuclear cells. Genomic DNA extraction from the blood cell samples was performed with the Qiagen DNeasy Blood Extraction Kit. The data are from a study of cytomegalovirus exposure and HLA in healthy donors (dated by TCRdb to about 2017). Background on the whole study: An earlier analysis of a few hundred of the donors reported 276 Gb of sequence data and 95 million to 130 million unique TCR beta sequences obtained from around 170 million T cells. In a later genetic analysis, genome-wide SNP genotypes for about 65% of the roughly 700 donors were used, and that subset was treated as a discovery cohort. Both class I and class II loci were covered by HLA typing, at four-digit resolution. Across 398 genotyped donors of the cohort, an average of approximately 240,000 unique TCR beta nucleotide sequences per donor were sequenced, and roughly 17% of those sequences were non-productive. A later analysis re-examined previously published TCR beta repertoires from just over 650 donors and added high-resolution HLA genotyping to investigate patterns of TCR occurrence. Roughly 5 DR-DQ haplotypes were handled as single units for association and clustering, since linkage in the cohort was strong. To decide whether each TCR beta V gene segment behaved as functional or pseudogenic, an earlier analysis of some 540 of the donors relied on high-throughput TCR beta sequencing. Typing coverage varied by locus: about 620-630 donors for A, B, C, DRB1 and DQB1; roughly 520 for DQA1; 600 to 610 for DPA1; approximately 470 for DPB1. To predict cytomegalovirus infection status, the study brought together high-throughput TCR immunosequencing, statistical association of individual TCRs with disease status, and machine learning. The aim of the study was to test whether cataloging public T cell receptors could identify signatures of past pathogen exposure. Rather than using new phenotypic data, the later analysis identified candidate immune exposures from TCR beta sequences and from how often those sequences occurred across donors. Of the approximately 370 genotyped donors, 70% to 90% were placed in the genetic ancestry cluster associated with self-reported Caucasian donors. Every discovery cohort repertoire had been produced on one sequencing platform. Approximately 300 gigabases of sequencing data and around 88 million unique TCR sequences made up an early release that covered approximately 620 HLA-typed donors. The study used immunosequencing to profile the T cell repertoires of several hundred subjects and linked those repertoires to cytomegalovirus serostatus. Donor age, sex, ethnicity and CMV serostatus were compiled together with the repertoire data. A separate validation cohort of 100 to 150 different subjects was used in addition to the roughly 720-subject first cohort.

The study at large found these results: Only TCR beta chains were sequenced in this cohort, and the absence of alpha or paired-chain data limited detectable features. Roughly 17 rarely observed V segments, including chromosome 9 orphons, were excluded from the earlier analysis of about 610 of the donors because counts were too low. Because HLA typing was missing for some donors at each locus, association tests included only the typed subset. Broadly in line with IMGT annotations, most TCR beta V segments showed up in productive rearrangements about 87% or about 30% of the time in an earlier analysis of under 700 of the donors. Strong co-occurrence of HLA alleles, especially DR and DQ, made assigning TCR associations to individual alleles difficult. A later analysis found that HLA-associated TCR beta chains were more clonally expanded and had lower generation probabilities than equally common non-associated chains. A later analysis associated about 16,000 TCR beta sequences with specific HLA alleles at a false discovery rate of 0.05. CMV serostatus was the only immune exposure information available for the cohort. In a later analysis, several top co-occurrence clusters were reported to appear linked to parvovirus B19, influenza, CMV and Epstein-Barr virus. An association between a missense DCLRE1C variant and V-gene and J-gene trimming of TCR beta chains was found in a later genetic analysis and replicated in an independent cohort. In both the original and validation cohorts, the classifier was reported to diagnose cytomegalovirus status with high specificity and sensitivity. Linkage disequilibrium might explain the correlated functional status among segregating V segments, but an unknown experimental factor could not be excluded. The sequencing pipeline was judged likely to have produced a cluster of highly shared sequence variants as a technical artifact. According to a later genetic analysis, donors in an Asian-associated ancestry cluster had fewer N-insertions in productive TCRs than the roughly 700-donor mean. In a later analysis, the rate of TCR association differed among HLA loci, with DRB1 alleles having the most associated TCRs and HLA-C alleles having the fewest. The study listed 150 to 200 TCR beta chains as associated with cytomegalovirus. According to the authors, the approach could potentially be generalized to other disease states and immunological phenotypes. A further reported finding was that TCR beta sequences accurately predicted the HLA-A and HLA-B alleles for most subjects in the first cohort. Some IMGT-functional V segments, including TRBV6-2 and TRBV6-3, could not be told apart with the 87-base-pair reads, so those segments were excluded. Most TCR sequences were observed very rarely across donors, whereas some public TCRs were present in many individuals. In a later analysis, most CMV-associated TCR beta chains were found to appear HLA-restricted, with HLA associations seemingly driven largely by CMV exposure. The presence/absence analyses assumed that sequencing depth was roughly uniform across donors, and that assumption may not be true. A few of the identified cytomegalovirus-associated TCR beta chains were confirmed in vitro to be specific for cytomegalovirus antigens.

The sample was PBMCs. The chain joins TRBV6-6 to TRBJ2-5; the central 7 bases match TRBD1. The sequence was obtained from a woman between 25 and 40 years old in good health and CMV-seropositive. The CDR3 protein is CASSNDRDETQYF. DNA sequence: TGTGCCAGCAGCAATGACAGGGATGAGACCCAGTACTTC.